This is a list of T cell receptor beta chains from one sample in a study of blood T cell repertoires in COVID-19. Clones were read by immunoSEQ multiplex PCR, and TCRdb kept only the in-frame ones, dropping some. Of approximately 210,000 clones listed, 90% to 95% are singletons. The sample comprised peripheral blood. These receptors originate from a man aged 25-45 years with COVID-19, enrolled during active disease. CDR3s include the opening cysteine and the closing phenylalanine or tryptophan. A D gene is named only where the DNA matches it firmly. Some rows mark clone size as missing; the rest say once, few, many or name a class of expanded clone.

TRBV6-5	NA	NA	TRBJ2-3	TGTGCCAGCAGTTACCGCGCCCCAGATACGCAGTATTTT	CASSYRAPDTQYF
TRBV7-9	TRBD1	NA	TRBJ1-3	TGTGCCAGCAGGTCAGGGGGAACTGGAAACACCATATATTTT	CASRSGGTGNTIYF
TRBV5-6	NA	NA	TRBJ1-2	TGTGCCAGCAGCTTGGCTACCAGGGTCGACTATGGCTACACCTTC	CASSLATRVDYGYTF
TRBV19	NA	NA	TRBJ1-2	TGTGCCACCTCCGACAAAAACTATGGCTACACCTTC	CATSDKNYGYTF
TRBV18	NA	NA	TRBJ2-7	TGTGCCAGCTCACGCATTGGGGGGTCCTACGAGCAGTACTTC	CASSRIGGSYEQYF
TRBV25-1	NA	NA	TRBJ1-5	TGTGCCAGCAGTGCCGAGGCGGAACAGCCCCAGCATTTT	CASSAEAEQPQHF
TRBV29-1	TRBD1	NA	TRBJ2-1	TGCAGCGTGTTAACAGGGGACTACAATGAGCAGTTCTTC	CSVLTGDYNEQFF
TRBV19	NA	NA	TRBJ1-5	TGTGCCAGTAGCCAAGGGGGACAGCCCCAGCATTTT	CASSQGGQPQHF
TRBV30	NA	NA	TRBJ1-2	TGTGCCTGGAGTTATAGCCCTCGATATGGCTACACCTTC	CAWSYSPRYGYTF
TRBV9	TRBD1	NA	TRBJ2-6	TGTGCCAGCAGCGCGACAGGGTTCGCGAGTGGGGCCAACGTCCTGACTTTC	CASSATGFASGANVLTF
TRBV4-1	TRBD2	NA	TRBJ2-1	TGCGCCAGCAGCCATGTGGGACTAGCGGGGGGGAATGAGCAGTTCTTC	CASSHVGLAGGNEQFF
TRBV6-6	TRBD2	NA	TRBJ2-1	TGTGCCAGCAGTTTAGGACTAGCGGGGGGGGAGAATGAGCAGTTCTTC	CASSLGLAGGENEQFF
TRBV6-5	TRBD1	NA	TRBJ1-4	TGTGCCAGCAGCGTTTATGGACAGGATGAAAAACTGTTTTTT	CASSVYGQDEKLFF
TRBV4-1	TRBD1	NA	TRBJ1-2	TGCGCCAGCAGCCAACCTATCCAGGGGGCGAAGCATGGCTACACCTTC	CASSQPIQGAKHGYTF
TRBV23-1	TRBD1	NA	TRBJ1-3	TGCGCCAGCAGTCTCCATTGGCCCCAGACAGGGTTTGGAAACACCATATATTTT	CASSLHWPQTGFGNTIYF
TRBV3-1/TRBV3-2	NA	NA	TRBJ1-3	TGTGCCAGCAGCCAAAAGGGAGTGAACACCATATATTTT	CASSQKGVNTIYF
TRBV5-1	NA	NA	TRBJ1-6	TGCGCCAGCAGGGTCGGGCATCTCGGGAGCTCTTATAATTCACCCCTCCACTTT	CASRVGHLGSSYNSPLHF
TRBV9	NA	NA	TRBJ2-1	TGTGCCAGCAGCGTCCGGACAGCTAAGTCCCAGCAGTTCTTC	CASSVRTAKSQQFF
TRBV3-1/TRBV3-2	NA	NA	TRBJ1-1	TGTGCCAGCAGCCAAGATGGGCGCACTGAAGCTTTCTTT	CASSQDGRTEAFF
TRBV10-1	NA	few	TRBJ2-7	TGCGCCAGCAGTGCGGATACTAGGCCCTACGAGCAGTACTTC	CASSADTRPYEQYF
TRBV7-3	NA	NA	TRBJ1-3	TGTGCCAGCAGCTTAGGGTCGGGGGATGGAAACACCATATATTTT	CASSLGSGDGNTIYF
TRBV4-1	NA	NA	TRBJ2-3	TGCGCCAGCAGCCAAGAAGCCAGGTTGGTCTCAGATACGCAGTATTTT	CASSQEARLVSDTQYF
TRBV2	TRBD2	NA	TRBJ2-5	TGTGCCATTCTCGAGTTAAGCGGGGGAGTGTCCCCTCGGACCCAGTACTTC	CAILELSGGVSPRTQYF
TRBV19	NA	NA	TRBJ1-1	TGTGCCAGTAGCATGAACACTGAAGCTTTCTTT	CASSMNTEAFF
TRBV4-1	NA	NA	TRBJ2-2	TGCGCCAGCAGCCAAGTCGGGGTACCCACCGGGGAGCTGTTTTTT	CASSQVGVPTGELFF
TRBV5-1	NA	NA	TRBJ2-1	TGCGCCAGCAGCATGACAGTCCACAATGAGCAGTTCTTC	CASSMTVHNEQFF
TRBV4-1	TRBD1	NA	TRBJ1-6	TGCGCCAGCAGCCAAGCCGTCCCGGGACAGGGGTTCGGTTCACCCCTCCACTTT	CASSQAVPGQGFGSPLHF
TRBV11-2	NA	once	TRBJ1-3	TGTGCCAGCAGCTCGAGATCAGGGGAATGGTCTGGAAACACCATATATTTT	CASSSRSGEWSGNTIYF
TRBV7-6	TRBD1	NA	TRBJ1-1	TGTGCCAGCAGCTTAGACGGGACAGGGCTCACTGAAGCTTTCTTT	CASSLDGTGLTEAFF
TRBV5-1	NA	NA	TRBJ2-7	TGCGCCAGCAGCGAGAGGACACAAAGCTCCTACGAGCAGTACTTC	CASSERTQSSYEQYF
TRBV29-1	NA	NA	TRBJ2-1	TGCAGCGTTGCCAGGCACAATGAGCAGTTCTTC	CSVARHNEQFF
TRBV12-2	NA	NA	TRBJ1-1	TGTGCAAGTCGCTTAGCCCGGGTCAGGAACACTGAAGCTTTCTTT	CASRLARVRNTEAFF
TRBV15	NA	NA	TRBJ1-4	TGTGCCACAGCCCCGCAACTGAGCGAAACTAATGAAAAACTGTTTTTT	CATAPQLSETNEKLFF
TRBV7-9	TRBD1	NA	TRBJ1-6	TGTGCCAGCAGCTCGGGACAGGGGGCTTATAATTCACCCCTCCACTTT	CASSSGQGAYNSPLHF
TRBV12-3/TRBV12-4	NA	NA	TRBJ1-2	TGTGCCAGCAGTTTTCGGACAGTCGAAGGCTACACCTTC	CASSFRTVEGYTF
TRBV5-1	NA	once	TRBJ2-2	TGCGCCAGCACATCAAGGGGACAAAACACCGGGGAGCTGTTTTTT	CASTSRGQNTGELFF
TRBV30	NA	NA	TRBJ1-1	TGTGCCTGGAGGGGGAGCAGGCAAGCTTTCTTT	CAWRGSRQAFF
TRBV6-5	NA	NA	TRBJ1-1	TGTGCCAGCAGAAAGAAGGGGGAGGGGAACACTGAAGCTTTCTTT	CASRKKGEGNTEAFF
TRBV6-5	TRBD1	NA	TRBJ1-1	TGTGCCAGCAGTTACGGGACAGGGGGCTCTGAAGCTTTCTTT	CASSYGTGGSEAFF
TRBV5-1	TRBD1	NA	TRBJ1-2	TGCGCCAGCAGTGAAGGCTCCGGGACAGGGGGCATATACCGCAACTATGGCTACACCTTC	CASSEGSGTGGIYRNYGYTF
TRBV14	TRBD1	NA	TRBJ1-1	TGTGCCAGCAGCCAAAATACAGGGGGCTGGACTGAAGCTTTCTTT	CASSQNTGGWTEAFF
TRBV7-7	TRBD2	once	TRBJ2-2	TGTGCCAGCAGCACTCCCGAACTAGCGGGGGGGTACACCGGGGAGCTGTTTTTT	CASSTPELAGGYTGELFF
TRBV3-1/TRBV3-2	NA	NA	TRBJ2-1	TGTGCCAGCAGCCAAGTTGGGGCGGATGAGCAGTTCTTC	CASSQVGADEQFF
TRBV7-9	TRBD1	NA	TRBJ1-5	TGTGCCAGCAGCTCGACAGGGGGCAATCAGCCCCAGCATTTT	CASSSTGGNQPQHF
TRBV19	NA	NA	TRBJ2-1	TGTGCCAGTAGTATAGAGGCCCGGACACATGACTACAATGAGCAGTTCTTC	CASSIEARTHDYNEQFF
TRBV6-5	NA	NA	TRBJ2-3	TGTGCCAGCAGCGTAGCGACAGATACGCAGTATTTT	CASSVATDTQYF
TRBV5-6	TRBD2	NA	TRBJ2-1	TGTGCCAGCAGCTTGGTGGCGGGGGGGCGCCGATTCTCCTACAATGAGCAGTTCTTC	CASSLVAGGRRFSYNEQFF
TRBV10-2	NA	few	TRBJ2-1	TGCGCCAGCAGTGAATTACGCCTCTACTCCTACAATGAGCAGTTCTTC	CASSELRLYSYNEQFF
TRBV12-3/TRBV12-4	NA	NA	TRBJ1-1	TGTGCCAGCAGCTTACAGGGAAGGACTGAAGCTTTCTTT	CASSLQGRTEAFF
TRBV5-1	TRBD1	once	TRBJ2-7	TGCGCCAGCAGCCACAGCCGGGACAGGGCACTCTACGAGCAGTACTTC	CASSHSRDRALYEQYF
TRBV7-9	NA	NA	TRBJ2-5	TGTGCCAGCAGCTTACGGGATGGAGGGATGGAGACCCAGTACTTC	CASSLRDGGMETQYF
TRBV12-3/TRBV12-4	NA	NA	TRBJ2-3	TGTGCCAGCAGGGAGGGCACAGATACGCAGTATTTT	CASREGTDTQYF
TRBV12-3/TRBV12-4	TRBD1	NA	TRBJ1-2	TGTGCCAGCAGGACAGGGGTAAAAGGGGGCTACACCTTC	CASRTGVKGGYTF
TRBV29-1	NA	NA	TRBJ1-1	TGCAGCGGGTCTTACGGACGGGATACTACCCACACTGAAGCTTTCTTT	CSGSYGRDTTHTEAFF
TRBV6-6	NA	NA	TRBJ2-1	TGTGCCAGCAGTCCTTCCGACAATGAGCAGTTCTTC	CASSPSDNEQFF
TRBV29-1	TRBD1	NA	TRBJ2-2	TGCAGCGCCCACGGGACAGCCACCGGGGAGCTGTTTTTT	CSAHGTATGELFF
TRBV15	TRBD2	NA	TRBJ2-5	TGTGCCACCAGCAGGGGACTAGCGGGGAAGAAAGAGACCCAGTACTTC	CATSRGLAGKKETQYF
TRBV10-3	TRBD2	few	TRBJ2-1	TGTGCCATCAGTGAGGGTAGCGGGGCCTACAATGAGCAGTTCTTC	CAISEGSGAYNEQFF